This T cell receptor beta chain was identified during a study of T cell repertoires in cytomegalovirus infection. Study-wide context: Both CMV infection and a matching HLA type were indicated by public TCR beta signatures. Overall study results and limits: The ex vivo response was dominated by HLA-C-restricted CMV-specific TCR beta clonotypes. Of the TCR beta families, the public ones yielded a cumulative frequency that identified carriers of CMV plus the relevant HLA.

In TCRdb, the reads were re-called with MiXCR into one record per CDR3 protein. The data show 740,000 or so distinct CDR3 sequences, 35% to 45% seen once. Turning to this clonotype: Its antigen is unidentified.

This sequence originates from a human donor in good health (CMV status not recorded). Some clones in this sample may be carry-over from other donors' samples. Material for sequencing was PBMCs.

The CDR3 nucleotides read TGTGCCACCTCTCCTCGACAGGGTCTAAATGAGCAGTTCTTC. Translation: CATSPRQGLNEQFF. This chain links TRBV7-9 with TRBJ2-1, with 7 nucleotides matching TRBD1. Looked up from germline, CDR1 is SEHNR and CDR2 is FQNEAQ (reference sequence). This CDR3 spans 14 amino acids. Trimming cost V 10 bases and J 7 bases; bases outside gene matches: 13. Looking up the rest from reference TRBV7-9 and TRBJ2-1 gives the full variable domain: DTGVSQNPRHKITKRGQNVTFRCDPISEHNRLYWYRQTLGQGPEFLTYFQNEAQLEKSRLLSDRFSAERPKGSFSTLEIQRTEQGDSAMYLCATSPRQGLNEQFFGPGTRLTVL.